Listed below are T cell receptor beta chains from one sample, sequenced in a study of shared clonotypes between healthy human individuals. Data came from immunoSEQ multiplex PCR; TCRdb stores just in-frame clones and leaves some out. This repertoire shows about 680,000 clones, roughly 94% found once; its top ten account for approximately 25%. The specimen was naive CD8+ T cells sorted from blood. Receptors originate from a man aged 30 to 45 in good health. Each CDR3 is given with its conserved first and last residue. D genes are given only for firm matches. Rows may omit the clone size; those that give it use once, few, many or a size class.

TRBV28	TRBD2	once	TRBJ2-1	TGTGCCAGCAGTTCTCTGGGACTAGCGGGAGGACCCCACAATGAGCAGTTCTTC	CASSSLGLAGGPHNEQFF
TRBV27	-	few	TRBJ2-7	TGTGCCAGCAGTCTCCTGGGGCGAGCCCGCGAGCAGTACTTC	CASSLLGRAREQYF
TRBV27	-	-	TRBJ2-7	TGTGCCAGCAGTTGGGGGGCGATTTACGAGCAGTACTTC	CASSWGAIYEQYF
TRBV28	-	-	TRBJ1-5	TGTGCCAGCACCCGACTGCCAGGGCCCATCAATCAGCCCCAGCATTTT	CASTRLPGPINQPQHF
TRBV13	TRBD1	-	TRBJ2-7	TGTGCCAGCAGCGGGGCCGGGACAGAGACCTACGAGCAGTACTTC	CASSGAGTETYEQYF
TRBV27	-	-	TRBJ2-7	TGTGCCAGCAGTTTCTATCCCGGGAACGAGCAGTACTTC	CASSFYPGNEQYF
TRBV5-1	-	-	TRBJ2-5	TGCGCCAGCAGCTTGGAGGGGGGCTTGGAGACCCAGTACTTC	CASSLEGGLETQYF
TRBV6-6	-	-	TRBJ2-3	TGTGCCAGCAGCGATAAAAGGCCGACAGCTGCGGATACGCAGTATTTT	CASSDKRPTAADTQYF
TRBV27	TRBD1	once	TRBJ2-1	TGTGCCAGCAGTTGGACAGGGGGCGCTAACAATGAGCAGTTCTTC	CASSWTGGANNEQFF
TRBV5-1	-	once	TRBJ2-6	TGCGCCAGCAGCTTGGACGGGGACTTAAGATCTGGGGCCAACGTCCTGACTTTC	CASSLDGDLRSGANVLTF
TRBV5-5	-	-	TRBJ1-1	TGTGCCAGCAGCTTAGCGGATACACGCCGGTTGAACACTGAAGCTTTCTTT	CASSLADTRRLNTEAFF
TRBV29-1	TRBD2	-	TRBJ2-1	TGCAGCGTTCGACTAGCGGTGTACAATGAGCAGTTCTTC	CSVRLAVYNEQFF
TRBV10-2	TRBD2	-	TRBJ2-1	TGCGCCAGCTCCCCTCAGCTAGCGGGACCGAACAATGAGCAGTTCTTC	CASSPQLAGPNNEQFF
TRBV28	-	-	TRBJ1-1	TGTGCCAGCAGTCCCGATGGACGCCTCCAGAACACTGAAGCTTTCTTT	CASSPDGRLQNTEAFF
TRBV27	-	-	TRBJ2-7	TGTGCCAGCAGCCCGCAGGCCCCCGGGCCCGGGTACGAGCAGTACTTC	CASSPQAPGPGYEQYF
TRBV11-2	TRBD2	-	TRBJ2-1	TGTGCCAGCAGCCTAGCGGGAGAAGGCTACAATGAGCAGTTCTTC	CASSLAGEGYNEQFF
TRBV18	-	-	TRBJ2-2	TGTGCCAGCTCACCAAAGACTCACCGGGGGAACACCGGGGAGCTGTTTTTT	CASSPKTHRGNTGELFF
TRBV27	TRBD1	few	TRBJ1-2	TGTGCCAGCAGTTCCACGGGACAGACCTATGGCTACACCTTC	CASSSTGQTYGYTF
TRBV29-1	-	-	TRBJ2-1	TGCAGCGTTCTGTCGGGAAATGAGCAGTTCTTC	CSVLSGNEQFF
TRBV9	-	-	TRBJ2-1	TGTGCCAGCAGCGTACCCCCGCTCTTC	CASSVPPLF
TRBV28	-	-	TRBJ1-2	TGTGCCAGCAGTTTGGGCCCGGGGATAGATGGCTACACCTTC	CASSLGPGIDGYTF
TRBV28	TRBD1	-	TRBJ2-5	TGTGCCAGCAGTTTAGTGGGGACAGGACAAGAGACCCAGTACTTC	CASSLVGTGQETQYF